One and the same sample provided the 18 T cell receptor beta chains below, sequenced in a study of a mutant IDH1 vaccine in newly diagnosed glioma. Time point in this sample: week 47, end of study. All doses held 300 ug of mutant IDH1 20-mer peptide, with topical imiquimod. The table came from immunoSEQ multiplex PCR; TCRdb's copy has only in-frame clones and leaves some out. This sample has about 59,000 clones; around 86% occur once, and the top ten carry 3.8%. These receptors' targets are unknown. The sample here was PBMCs, taken from a glioma patient whose treatment included an IDH1 peptide vaccine. The receptor set was obtained from a man under 40 with glioma.

The chain joins TRBV6-6 to TRBJ2-5; D may correspond to TRBD1 or TRBD2 (6 bases each). Germline CDR1 and CDR2: MNHNY and SVGAGI (reference sequence). V was shortened by 7 bases and J by 5 bases, with 17 bases between the two germline ends. This CDR3 comprises 14 residues. The CDR3 protein is CASTGLGGQETQYF. As DNA, the CDR3 is TGTGCCAGCACTGGCCTCGGGGGCCAGGAGACCCAGTACTTC.

The CDR3 DNA follows: TGTGCCAGCAGTCTAAAACCGGGACTCTCAATCGAGCAGTACTTC. It yields the protein CASSLKPGLSIEQYF. The chain recombines TRBV27 with TRBJ2-7; tentative D call: TRBD2 (6 bases). Germline V gene sequence: CDR1 MNHEY, CDR2 SMNVEV (reference sequence). This CDR3 is 15 amino acids long. V was shortened by 5 bases and J by 6 bases, with 20 bases between the two germline ends.

V gene TRBV6-8 combines with J gene TRBJ1-4, with 10 bases that match TRBD1. The ends lost 0 bases at V and 8 bases at J; junction bases unmatched: 15. This CDR3 contains 19 residues. Germline CDR1 is MNHGY and CDR2 is SAAAGT. The CDR3 DNA is TGTGCCAGCAGTTACTCCGGGACAGGGGCGAATTCATCGATAGAAAAACTGTTTTTT. This sequence encodes CASSYSGTGANSSIEKLFF.

The chain links TRBV6-1 to TRBJ1-5, with TRBD1 matching 9 bases. V lost 9 bases and J lost 3; bases outside the gene matches: 6. The CDR3 spans 14 residues. Germline V gene data show CDR1 as MNHNS and CDR2 as SASEGT. The CDR3 bases are TGTGCCAGTCGGACAGGGGCCAACAATCAGCCCCAGCATTTT. This translates into CASRTGANNQPQHF.

The V gene is TRBV4-2, the J gene TRBJ2-2, with 11 bases fitting TRBD2. The CDR3 length is 18 residues. Germline-derived CDR1 and CDR2 are LGHNA and YNFKEQ. The trim removed 3 bases at V and 0 bases at J, leaving 6 bases unmatched. The CDR3 is CASSHGLAGGANTGELFF. CDR3 in DNA: TGTGCCAGCAGCCACGGACTAGCGGGCGGTGCGAACACCGGGGAGCTGTTTTTT.

The chain has TRBV14 and TRBJ2-7; 9 bases agree with TRBD2. After removal of 5 bases from V and 3 bases from J, the junction contained 8 bases not matched to a gene. CDR3 length equals 15 residues. The germline V gene encodes CDR1 SGHDN and CDR2 FVKESK. CDR3 in DNA: TGTGCCAGCAGCGAAGGGAGCGGGGGGTACTACGAGCAGTACTTC. This sequence encodes CASSEGSGGYYEQYF.

The chain couples TRBV2 to TRBJ1-5; no clear D gene. The CDR3 covers 15 residues. V lost 4 bases to trimming and J lost 0 bases, with 10 bases between them. Germline V gene lookup returns CDR1 SNHLY and CDR2 FYNNEI. CDR3 DNA sequence: TGTGCCAGCAGTGGACAAGCCTATAGCAATCAGCCCCAGCATTTT. Encoded protein: CASSGQAYSNQPQHF. The variable domain in full, completed from reference TRBV2 and TRBJ1-5, reads EPEVTQTPSHQVTQMGQEVILRCVPISNHLYFYWYRQILGQKVEFLVSFYNNEISEKSEIFDDQFSVERPDGSNFTLKIRSTKLEDSAMYFCASSGQAYSNQPQHFGDGTRLSIL.

As concerns this clone: The junction does not match germline at one end; this may be a read error. This chain joins TRBV25-1 and TRBJ2-2; no definite D call. Germline V gene data show CDR1 as MGHDK and CDR2 as SYGVNS. The length of the CDR3 is 15 residues. Here the CDR3 DNA reads TGTGCCAGCAGTGAATATGGAACCAACAGCGGGGAGCTGTTTTTT. This encodes CASSEYGTNSGELFF. The whole variable domain, filled in from reference TRBV25-1 and TRBJ2-2, reads EADIYQTPRYLVIGTGKKITLECSQTMGHDKMYWYQQDPGMELHLIHYSYGVNSTEKGDLSSESTVSRIRTEHFPLTLESARPSHTSQYLCASSEYGTNSGELFFGEGSRLTVL.

V gene TRBV5-6 combines with J gene TRBJ1-2; 8 nucleotides match TRBD1. The CDR3 is made up of 15 amino acids. Germline lookup yields CDR1 SGHDT and CDR2 YYEEEE. With V trimmed by 0 bases and J by 4 bases, 5 bases remained unmatched. The DNA of the CDR3 is TGTGCCAGCAGCTTGGCAGGGGGCAGTAGCTATGGCTACACCTTC. It encodes CASSLAGGSSYGYTF.

CDR3 region: CASSQTGTSGAETQYF. CDR3 coding DNA: TGTGCCAGCAGCCAGACCGGGACTAGCGGGGCCGAGACCCAGTACTTC. The chain is built from TRBV4-2 and TRBJ2-5, with TRBD2 matching 13 bases. There are 16 residues in the CDR3. Germline V lookup: CDR1 LGHNA, CDR2 YNFKEQ. The junction had 6 bases not matched to a gene; V was cut back by 3 bases and J by 5 bases.

The chain uses TRBV11-2 and TRBJ1-6; D is undetermined. The germline V gene has CDR1 SGHAT and CDR2 FQNNGV. V shed 2 bases and J shed 0 bases, with 17 bases lying between them. The CDR3 loop spans 19 amino acids. In nucleotides, the CDR3 is TGTGCCAGCAGCTTAATATCTGGAGGCAGGAGCTCCTATAATTCACCCCTCCACTTT. Protein product: CASSLISGGRSSYNSPLHF.

V and J are TRBV25-1 and TRBJ2-3; no firm D call. The CDR3 totals 15 residues. The germline CDR1 and CDR2 sequences are MGHDK and SYGVNS. The V end was cut by 1 base, the J end by 1 base, with 9 bases between. CDR3 sequence reads: CASSESGFGTDTQYF. CDR3 sequence (DNA): TGTGCCAGCAGTGAATCCGGGTTTGGCACAGATACGCAGTATTTT.

This chain connects TRBV15 to TRBJ2-7, with TRBD1 as a possible D gene (6 bases). The germline gives CDR1 LNHNV, CDR2 YYDKDF (reference sequence). CDR3 length equals 16 residues. The germline V and J ends were trimmed by 0 bases and 5 bases, with 17 bases remaining between them. CDR3 region: CATSRDLRDINDEQYF. In nucleotides, the CDR3 is TGTGCCACCAGCAGAGATCTGAGGGACATCAACGACGAGCAGTACTTC.

Remarks on this clone: The junction departs from the called germline gene at one end, perhaps through a read error. The chain has TRBV10-2 and TRBJ1-1; D is possibly TRBD1 (6 bases). The length of the CDR3 is 12 residues. CDR1 WSHSY and CDR2 SAAADI come from the germline V gene. The CDR3 region is CASSDQGWTRNF. The CDR3 DNA reads as TGCGCCAGCAGTGACCAGGGGTGGACAAGAAACTTT.

This clone turned up a few times. For the CDR3, the DNA is TGCGCCAGCAGCCAAGAATTGGTAGCAGGCAGCTTTTTTTCACCCCTCCACTTT. This translates into CASSQELVAGSFFSPLHF. V usage is TRBV4-1 and J usage is TRBJ1-6; D is ambiguous. Looked up from germline, CDR1 is MGHRA and CDR2 is YSYEKL. The germline V and J ends were trimmed by 0 bases and 9 bases, with 21 bases remaining between them. This CDR3 is 18 amino acids long.

V gene TRBV5-6 combines with J gene TRBJ1-6, with D maybe TRBD1 (5 bases). Trimming took 3 bases from V and 12 from J, leaving 10 bases between them. The CDR3 is 12 amino acids. The germline V gene encodes CDR1 SGHDT and CDR2 YYEEEE. The CDR3 is CASSSGHVPLHF. Here the CDR3 DNA reads TGTGCCAGCAGCTCCGGACACGTACCCCTCCACTTT.

This clone was detected once. This chain connects TRBV5-1 to TRBJ1-6, with D perhaps matching TRBD1 (5 bases). Germline CDR1 SGHRS, CDR2 YFSETQ. Deletions cut 0 bases from V and 10 bases from J, with 14 bases between. This CDR3 is 15 amino acids long. Here the CDR3 DNA reads TGCGCCAGCAGCTTGGCACCGGGACTTCAATCACCCCTCCACTTT. This sequence encodes CASSLAPGLQSPLHF.

This clone was counted a single time. The V call is TRBV4-1, the J call TRBJ2-2, with 10 positions matching TRBD2. Germline CDR1 is MGHRA and CDR2 is YSYEKL. V lost 0 bases, J lost 6 bases, and 7 bases stayed unmatched. This CDR3 has 17 residues. This CDR3 is CASSQDLRAGGPGELFF. The CDR3 coding sequence is TGCGCCAGCAGCCAAGATCTAAGAGCGGGGGGGCCCGGGGAGCTGTTTTTT.